The clone carrying this T cell receptor (beta chain) was picked up a small number of times. Its antigen remains unknown. It was by quantitative 5'-RACE with molecular barcodes that TCR beta libraries were made. Via MiXCR, TCRdb re-called the 5' RACE reads, giving one row per CDR3 protein. This table holds roughly 170,000 distinct CDR3 sequences, approximately 9% found once. This entry is derived from a study of CD8 T cells in ankylosing spondylitis. Study findings and constraints: Significant enrichment of disease-linked clones was reportedly seen in matched ankylosing spondylitis synovial fluid.

The CDR3 spans 12 residues. CDR1 is SQVTM, CDR2 ANQGSEA, per germline. Trimming left V 6 bases short and J 7 bases short, with 15 bases between. The sequence was obtained from a female donor with ankylosing spondylitis or in good health (not recorded which). The rearrangement uses TRBV29-1 and TRBJ1-2, with D hard to call. The sample comprised blood, either unsorted or a sorted T cell fraction (not recorded which). The CDR3 loop reads CSVPGGVGGYTF. The DNA for the CDR3 is TGCAGCGTCCCAGGCGGGGTAGGTGGCTACACCTTC.